This T cell receptor (beta chain) emerged from a study of shared clonotypes between healthy human individuals. Naivety among CD8 cells was defined by CD45RO negativity and positive CCR7 selection, thereby excluding terminally differentiated effector memory CD45RA+ cells. The study enrolled healthy HIV-negative adults without recent acute infections or vaccinations as donors. Adult Caucasians living in Nashville, Tennessee made up all of the donors. The CDR3 length is 14 residues. Germline loops: CDR1 PRHDT, CDR2 FYEKMQ (reference sequence). Between the trimmed V and J ends, which lost 4 bases and 0 bases, there was a span of 10 bases. Per sorted-subset replicate PCR, input was about 180 ng DNA, representing around 29,000 T cell genomes. Libraries were prepared by immunoSEQ multiplex PCR; TCRdb keeps only in-frame clonotypes and omits some of them. This table holds about 2,200,000 clones, about 92% found once.

The TCR sequence derives from a man between 18 and 29 years old in good health. Some clones in this sample may be carry-over from other donors' samples. Material: naive CD8+ T cells from PBMCs. The V call is TRBV13, the J call TRBJ2-7; D not resolved. The CDR3 sequence is CASSSDSDSYEQYF. As DNA, the CDR3 is TGTGCCAGCAGCTCAGACTCCGACTCCTACGAGCAGTACTTC.